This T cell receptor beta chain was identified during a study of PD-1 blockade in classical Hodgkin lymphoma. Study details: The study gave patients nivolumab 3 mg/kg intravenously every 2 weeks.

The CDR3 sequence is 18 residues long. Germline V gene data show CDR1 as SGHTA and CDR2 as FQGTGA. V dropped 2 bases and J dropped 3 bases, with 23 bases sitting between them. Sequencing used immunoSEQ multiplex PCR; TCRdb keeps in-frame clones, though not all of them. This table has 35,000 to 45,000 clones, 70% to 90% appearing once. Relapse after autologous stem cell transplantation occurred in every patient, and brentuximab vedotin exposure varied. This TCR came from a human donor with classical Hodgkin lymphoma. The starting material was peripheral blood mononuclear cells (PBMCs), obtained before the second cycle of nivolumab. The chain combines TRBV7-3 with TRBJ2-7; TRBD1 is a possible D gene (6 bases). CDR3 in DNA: TGTGCCAGCAGCTTATTTCCGCATTCGTCTGGCAGGGGCTACGAGCAGTACTTC. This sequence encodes CASSLFPHSSGRGYEQYF.